This T cell receptor (beta chain) came from a study of OX40 agonist ivuxolimab in advanced cancers. Study observations and caveats: In a subset of nonresponders, normalized T-cell clonal expansion was also low.

This CDR3 is built from 12 residues. Germline CDR1 and CDR2: SGHTA and FQGTGA. V was shortened by 8 bases and J by 6 bases, with 11 bases between the two germline ends. With regard to this clone: The antigen is not known.

Profiled with immunoSEQ multiplex PCR; TCRdb holds only in-frame clones, not every one. The sample has around 26,000 clones; nearly 80% are singletons. The material was CD4+ or CD8+ T cells sorted from blood, obtained in a trial of the OX40 agonist ivuxolimab. The origin of this receptor is an adult with an advanced solid tumor such as melanoma, head and neck, liver or kidney cancer. This chain joins TRBV7-3 and TRBJ2-1, with unresolved D. The CDR3 nucleotides read TGTGCCAGCGTAGCCTCGGCCAATGAGCAGTTCTTC. As protein: CASVASANEQFF.